This TCR beta chain was sequenced during a study of blood T cell repertoires in COVID-19. Background on the study: Researchers got acute and convalescent COVID-19 samples from the United States, Italy and Spain. Sample material is recorded as cDNA or gDNA derived from T cells, B-cell-depleted T cells, or PBMCs.

How the authors handled the data: Nucleated cell number was recorded as an estimate derived from reference gene primer amplification. Repertoires were generated with immunoSEQ multiplex PCR, while TCRdb's copy carries only in-frame clones and drops some. For V, J and clone size, that table is used; D and trimming come from the DNA. The sample contains about 87,000 clones, around 85% of which appear only once. CDR1 is MNHEY, CDR2 SMNVEV, per germline (reference sequence). The V and J ends lost 3 bases and 7 bases respectively, with 12 bases between them. The CDR3 runs 13 residues. The material sequenced was peripheral blood. V usage is TRBV27 and J usage is TRBJ1-1; no clear D. This TCR came from a woman aged 80 or over with COVID-19, enrolled during active disease. The CDR3 coding sequence is TGTGCCAGCAGTTTCCTAGGAGCGTTTGAAGCTTTCTTT. Translation: CASSFLGAFEAFF.